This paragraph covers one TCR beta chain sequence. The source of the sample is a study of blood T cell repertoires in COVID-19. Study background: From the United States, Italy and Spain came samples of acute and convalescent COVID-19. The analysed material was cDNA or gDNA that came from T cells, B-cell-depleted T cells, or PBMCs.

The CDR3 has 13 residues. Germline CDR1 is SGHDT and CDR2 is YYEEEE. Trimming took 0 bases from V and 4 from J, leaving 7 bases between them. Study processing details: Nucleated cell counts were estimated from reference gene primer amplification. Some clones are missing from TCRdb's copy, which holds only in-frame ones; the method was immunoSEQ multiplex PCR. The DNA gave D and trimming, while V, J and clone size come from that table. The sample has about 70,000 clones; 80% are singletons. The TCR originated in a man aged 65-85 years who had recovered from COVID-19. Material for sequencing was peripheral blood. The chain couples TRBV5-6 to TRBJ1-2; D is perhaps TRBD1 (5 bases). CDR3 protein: CASSLGQPYGYTF. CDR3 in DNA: TGTGCCAGCAGCTTGGGACAGCCCTATGGCTACACCTTC.